This is a list of T cell receptor beta chains from one sample in a study of blood T cells in healthy people across ages. TCRdb redid the calling of the 5' RACE reads with MiXCR, one entry per CDR3 protein. Of about 570,000 distinct CDR3 sequences in the sample, roughly a quarter were seen once. The sample taken for sequencing was blood. These receptors originate from a woman in her seventies in good health. Each CDR3 is given with its conserved first and last residue. D genes are given only for firm matches. Some rows have no size entry. The others give once, few or many, or a class for an expanded clone.

j_call,d_call,v_call,clone_size,cdr3_nt,cdr3_aa
TRBJ1-4,TRBD1,TRBV18,-,TGTGCCAGCTCGTCTACAGGGGGAACAATTAAATCGGGAAAACTGTTTTTT,CASSSTGGTIKSGKLFF
TRBJ1-3,-,TRBV7-9,once,TGTGCCAGCAGCCGAACGGAACAGAGCCCTGGAAACACCATATATTTT,CASSRTEQSPGNTIYF
TRBJ1-4,-,TRBV3-1,few,TGTGCCAGCAGCCGCGCCGACAGCGGGGAGTTGGATGAAAAACTGTTTTTT,CASSRADSGELDEKLFF
TRBJ2-1,-,TRBV4-2,few,TGTGCCAGCAGCCAAGGGGATCCGGGGCCCCTATCCTACAATGAGCAGTTCTTC,CASSQGDPGPLSYNEQFF
TRBJ2-7,-,TRBV2,-,TGTGCCAGCAGCGAGCGATACAGTCAGGGGGGGAACTACGAGCAGTACTTC,CASSERYSQGGNYEQYF
TRBJ1-1,-,TRBV9,few,TGTGCCAGCAGCGTATGGGAAGGGACTGAAGCTTTCTTT,CASSVWEGTEAFF
TRBJ2-3,-,TRBV15,few,TGTGCCACCGGCCTGCGGAGCACAGATACGCAGTATTTT,CATGLRSTDTQYF
TRBJ1-5,-,TRBV15,few,TGTGCCACCAGCAGAGAGCTAGGGAGAGCCAATCAGCCCCAGCATTTT,CATSRELGRANQPQHF
TRBJ2-3,-,TRBV5-1,few,TGTGCCAGCAGCTCGCAGGGACTTAGCACAGATACGCAGTATTTT,CASSSQGLSTDTQYF
TRBJ1-3,-,TRBV5-1,-,TGCGCCAGCAGCCAGGATGGGGGAACTGGAAACACCATATATTTT,CASSQDGGTGNTIYF
TRBJ1-2,-,TRBV5-6,few,TGTGCCAGCAGCGCCGTTACTAACTATGGCTACACCTTC,CASSAVTNYGYTF
TRBJ2-1,-,TRBV5-1,-,TGCGCCAGCAGCTCCGGGGGTAGAGATTTCAATGAGCAGTTCTTC,CASSSGGRDFNEQFF
TRBJ2-3,-,TRBV5-1,-,TGCGCCAGCAGCTTGGCAGTACGCAGCACAGATACGCAGTATTTT,CASSLAVRSTDTQYF
TRBJ2-1,-,TRBV10-3,few,TGTGCCATCAGTGAAAGGGAAAGCTCCTACAATGAGCAGTTCTTC,CAISERESSYNEQFF
TRBJ2-7,-,TRBV29-1,-,TGCAGCGTTGTCCCCCAGGGAAGGAGCTCCTACGAGCAGTACTTC,CSVVPQGRSSYEQYF
TRBJ2-7,TRBD1,TRBV11-2,few,TGTGCCAGCAGCTTTACAGGGGGCCCGGGGTCCTACGAGCAGTACTTC,CASSFTGGPGSYEQYF
TRBJ1-2,TRBD1,TRBV19,-,TGTGCCAGTAGTATGGACAGGGTTCTACAAGGCTACAACTTC,CASSMDRVLQGYNF
TRBJ1-1,-,TRBV6-2/TRBV6-3,-,TGTGCCAGCCGATACCAAGGGAACACTGAAGCTTTCTTT,CASRYQGNTEAFF
TRBJ2-1,-,TRBV27,-,TGTGCCAGCAGTTTATCGTTGGCAGTCTACAATGAGCAGTTCTTC,CASSLSLAVYNEQFF
TRBJ1-2,TRBD1,TRBV6-2/TRBV6-3,-,TGTGCCAGCAACCTGGACAGGGGTCTCGGCTACACCTTC,CASNLDRGLGYTF
TRBJ2-5,TRBD1,TRBV4-2,-,TGTGCCAGCAGCCGAGGACAGGGAGAGGAGGAGACCCAGTACTTC,CASSRGQGEEETQYF
TRBJ2-1,-,TRBV7-7,few,TGTGCTAGCAGCCTGTCCGCAGGAGAGCAGTTCTTC,CASSLSAGEQFF
TRBJ1-1,-,TRBV11-2,few,TGTGCCAGCATAGTAACGGGGGGGACTGAAGCTTTCTTT,CASIVTGGTEAFF
TRBJ2-7,-,TRBV5-1,few,TGCGCCAGCAGCTTGGGATCTATTCAATACTACGAGCAGTACTTC,CASSLGSIQYYEQYF
TRBJ2-7,TRBD1,TRBV2,many,TGTGCCAGCAGCCGGGACAGTGGCTCCGAGCAGTACTTC,CASSRDSGSEQYF
TRBJ2-5,TRBD2,TRBV5-1,-,TGCGCCAGCAGCTTGCCTAGCGGGGGCCGGGAGACCCTGTACTTC,CASSLPSGGRETLYF
TRBJ1-4,TRBD1,TRBV19,-,TGTGCCAGTAGTATGGGGACAGGGCCTGAAAAACTGTTTTTT,CASSMGTGPEKLFF
TRBJ1-5,-,TRBV7-2,-,TGTGCCAGCAGCCTCCAGGGAACACCATATAGCAATCAGCCCCAGCATTTT,CASSLQGTPYSNQPQHF
TRBJ1-1,TRBD1,TRBV12-3/TRBV12-4,-,TGTGCCAGCAGTGACGTACAGGGGGCCGCTTTCTTT,CASSDVQGAAFF
TRBJ2-7,-,TRBV27,few,TGTGCCAGCACTCTCGCGGGACGGCCCTACGAGCAGTACTTC,CASTLAGRPYEQYF
TRBJ1-6,-,TRBV7-9,-,TGTGCCAGCAGCTTTCGGGACGCCCCCGAACCCCCCCACTTT,CASSFRDAPEPPHF
TRBJ2-5,TRBD2,TRBV7-8,-,TGTGCCAGCAGTCAGACTAGCAGAGAGACCCAGTACTTC,CASSQTSRETQYF
TRBJ2-4,-,TRBV7-9,few,TGTGCCAGCAGCTTAACACAGGCATTAAACATTCAGTACTTC,CASSLTQALNIQYF
TRBJ1-4,-,TRBV6-5,-,TGTGCCAGCAGTTACACACACGCCAGCGGGAGGGCAACTAATGAAAAACTGTTTTTT,CASSYTHASGRATNEKLFF
TRBJ1-1,-,TRBV15,few,TGTGCCACCAGCAGAGACATTTTGGGGGGCACTGAAGCTTTCTTT,CATSRDILGGTEAFF
TRBJ1-1,TRBD1,TRBV7-2,-,TGTGCCAGCAGAACACAGGGGACATTGAACACTGAAGCTTTCTTT,CASRTQGTLNTEAFF
TRBJ2-1,-,TRBV9,-,TGTGCCAGCAGCGTAGGTAGGGGTTATAATGAGCAGTTCTTC,CASSVGRGYNEQFF
TRBJ2-2,TRBD1,TRBV7-3,few,TGTGCCAGCAGAGGGACAGGGGGCACCGGGGAGCTGTTTTTT,CASRGTGGTGELFF
TRBJ2-3,-,TRBV2,-,TGTGCCAGCAGTGAAGCCGGGGGCACAGATACGCAGTATTTT,CASSEAGGTDTQYF
TRBJ2-5,-,TRBV5-6,few,TGTGCCAGCAGCTTTAAGGCGGGTGATCAAGAGACCCAGTACTTC,CASSFKAGDQETQYF
TRBJ2-5,-,TRBV27,-,TGTGCCAGCAGTTTTTCCGTCACCAACCAAGAGACCCAGTACTTC,CASSFSVTNQETQYF
TRBJ1-5,TRBD1,TRBV12-3/TRBV12-4,-,TGTGCCAGCGCGGCAGGGGGTAATCAGCCCCAGCATTTT,CASAAGGNQPQHF
TRBJ1-2,-,TRBV6-6,-,TGTGCCAGCAGTTACTCGGCAGGGGCCGATGGCTACACCTTC,CASSYSAGADGYTF
TRBJ2-7,TRBD1,TRBV5-5,-,TGCGCCAGCAGCTTGGACAGGGTGTCGGACGAGCAGTACTTC,CASSLDRVSDEQYF
TRBJ1-5,-,TRBV7-2,-,TGTGCCAGCAGCTTATGGGCGTCACCGGAGGGTCAGCCCCAGCATTTT,CASSLWASPEGQPQHF
TRBJ2-4,-,TRBV4-3,few,TGCGCCAGCAGCCACGAGTCCGGGGTAGCCAAAAACATTCAGTACTTC,CASSHESGVAKNIQYF
TRBJ2-7,TRBD1,TRBV3-1,-,TGTGCCAGCAGCCAAGACGACTGGGGACAGGGGAAGAACTTC,CASSQDDWGQGKNF
TRBJ1-4,-,TRBV5-4,few,TGTGCCAGCAGCTTGCCGGACATCCCTGGAAAACTGTTTTTT,CASSLPDIPGKLFF
TRBJ1-2,-,TRBV6-5,few,TGTGCCAGCAGTTTCGGGGCAGGGAGAGGCTACACCTTC,CASSFGAGRGYTF
TRBJ1-1,-,TRBV20-1,-,TGCAGTGCTAGAGATACAGGAACGCTGAACACTGAAGCTTTCTTT,CSARDTGTLNTEAFF
TRBJ1-1,-,TRBV29-1,-,TGCAGCGTGCACCCTAGACAGGACGAAGCTTTCTTT,CSVHPRQDEAFF
TRBJ1-2,-,TRBV7-3,many,TGTGCCAGCAGTTCCCTGGACAGATATGGCTACACCTTC,CASSSLDRYGYTF
TRBJ1-1,-,TRBV6-5,few,TGTGCCAGCATCCCTTGGGGGTACATGAACACTGAAGCTTTCTTT,CASIPWGYMNTEAFF
TRBJ1-4,-,TRBV20-1,few,TGCAGTGCTAGAGATCTGTACAACTCAGAAAGAGGAAAACTGTTTTTT,CSARDLYNSERGKLFF
TRBJ2-1,-,TRBV24-1,few,TGTGCCACCAGTGATCCCGGGCCGGGGCGAAGCTCCTACAATGAGCAGTTCTTC,CATSDPGPGRSSYNEQFF